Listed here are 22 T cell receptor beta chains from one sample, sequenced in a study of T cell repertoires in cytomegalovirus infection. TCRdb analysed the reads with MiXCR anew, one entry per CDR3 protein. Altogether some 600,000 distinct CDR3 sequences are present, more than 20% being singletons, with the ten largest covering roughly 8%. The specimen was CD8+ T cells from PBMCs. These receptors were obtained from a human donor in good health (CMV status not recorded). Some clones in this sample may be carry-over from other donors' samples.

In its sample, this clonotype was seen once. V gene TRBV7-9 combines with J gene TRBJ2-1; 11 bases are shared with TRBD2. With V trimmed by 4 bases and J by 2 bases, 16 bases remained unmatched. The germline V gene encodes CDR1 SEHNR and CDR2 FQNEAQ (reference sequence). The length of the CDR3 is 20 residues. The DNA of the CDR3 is TGTGCCAGCAGCTCCTATTTCAATCTACTAGCGGGGGCAACCTACAATGAGCAGTTCTTC. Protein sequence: CASSSYFNLLAGATYNEQFF.

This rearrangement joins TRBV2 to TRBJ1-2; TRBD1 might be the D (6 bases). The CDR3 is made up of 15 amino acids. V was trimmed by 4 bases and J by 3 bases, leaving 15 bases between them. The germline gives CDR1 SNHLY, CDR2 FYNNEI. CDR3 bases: TGTGCCAGCAGTGTTGTGGGGGCGCCTTACTATGGCTACACCTTC. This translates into CASSVVGAPYYGYTF.

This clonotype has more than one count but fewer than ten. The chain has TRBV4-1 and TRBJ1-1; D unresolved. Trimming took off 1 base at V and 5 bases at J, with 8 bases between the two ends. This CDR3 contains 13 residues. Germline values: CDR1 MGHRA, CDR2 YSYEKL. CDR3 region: CASSQGVPTEAFF. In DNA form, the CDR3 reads TGCGCCAGCAGCCAAGGAGTCCCGACTGAAGCTTTCTTT.

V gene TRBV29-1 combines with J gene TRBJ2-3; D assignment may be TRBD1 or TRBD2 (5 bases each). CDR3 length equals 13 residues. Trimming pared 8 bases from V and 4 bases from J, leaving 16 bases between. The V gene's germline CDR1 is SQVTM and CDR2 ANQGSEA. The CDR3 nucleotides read TGCAGCCTCCCCGTGGGGGTCTCAGATACGCAGTATTTT. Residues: CSLPVGVSDTQYF.

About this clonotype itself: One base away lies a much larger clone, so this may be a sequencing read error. CDR3 in DNA: TGTGCCAGCAGCTTAGCCAGCCGTGCCCACAATGAGCAGTTCTTC. It encodes CASSLASRAHNEQFF. The J gene is TRBJ2-1, the V gene TRBV7-6, with D unresolved. The V gene lost 0 bases and the J gene lost 5 bases, with 11 bases spanning the gap. Germline V gene sequence: CDR1 SGHVS, CDR2 FNYEAQ. CDR3 length equals 15 residues.

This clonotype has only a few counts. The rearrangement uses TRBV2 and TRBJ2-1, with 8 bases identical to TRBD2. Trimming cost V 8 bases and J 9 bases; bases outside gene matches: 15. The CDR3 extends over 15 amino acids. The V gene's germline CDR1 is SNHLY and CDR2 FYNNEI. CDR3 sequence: CASEEGPGGAGEQFF. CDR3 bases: TGTGCCAGCGAAGAAGGACCCGGGGGGGCCGGTGAGCAGTTCTTC.

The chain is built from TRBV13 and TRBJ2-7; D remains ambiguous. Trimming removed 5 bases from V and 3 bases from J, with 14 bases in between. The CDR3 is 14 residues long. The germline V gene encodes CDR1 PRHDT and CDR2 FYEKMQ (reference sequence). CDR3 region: CASSPRQLNYEQYF. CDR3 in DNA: TGTGCCAGCAGCCCCCGACAACTGAACTACGAGCAGTACTTC.

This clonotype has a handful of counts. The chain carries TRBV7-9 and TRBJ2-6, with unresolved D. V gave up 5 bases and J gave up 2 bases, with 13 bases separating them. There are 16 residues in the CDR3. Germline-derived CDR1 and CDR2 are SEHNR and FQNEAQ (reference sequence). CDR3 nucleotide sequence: TGTGCCAGCAGCCCCACAATCACAGCTGGGGCCAACGTCCTGACTTTC. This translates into CASSPTITAGANVLTF. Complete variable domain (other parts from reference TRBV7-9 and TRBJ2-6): DTGVSQNPRHKITKRGQNVTFRCDPISEHNRLYWYRQTLGQGPEFLTYFQNEAQLEKSRLLSDRFSAERPKGSFSTLEIQRTEQGDSAMYLCASSPTITAGANVLTFGAGSRLTVL.

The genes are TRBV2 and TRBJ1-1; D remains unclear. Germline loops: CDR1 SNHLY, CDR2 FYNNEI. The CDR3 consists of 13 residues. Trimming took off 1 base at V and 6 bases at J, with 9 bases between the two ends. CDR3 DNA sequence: TGTGCCAGCAGTGAAGTGGGTCTCCCTGAAGCTTTCTTT. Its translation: CASSEVGLPEAFF.

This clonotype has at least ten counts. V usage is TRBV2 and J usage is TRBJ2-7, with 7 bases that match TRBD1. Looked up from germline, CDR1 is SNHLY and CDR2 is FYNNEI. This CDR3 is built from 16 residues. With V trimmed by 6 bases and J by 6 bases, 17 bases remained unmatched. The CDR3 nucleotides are TGTGCCAGCAGGGGCATCGGACAGGCCAGGGCGGGCGAGCAGTACTTC. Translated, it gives CASRGIGQARAGEQYF.

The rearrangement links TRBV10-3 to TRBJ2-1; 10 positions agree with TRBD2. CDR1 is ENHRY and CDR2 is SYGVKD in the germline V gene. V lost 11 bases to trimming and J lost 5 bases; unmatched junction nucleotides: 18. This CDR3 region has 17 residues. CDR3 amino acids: CASAASGGAPIDNEQFF. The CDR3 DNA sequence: TGTGCCTCTGCGGCCAGCGGGGGGGCCCCGATCGACAATGAGCAGTTCTTC.

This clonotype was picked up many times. The CDR3 region is CSARWTDSKNNSPLHF. The CDR3 DNA sequence: TGCAGTGCTAGATGGACCGACAGCAAAAATAATTCACCCCTCCACTTT. The rearrangement joins TRBV20-1 to TRBJ1-6; D is perhaps TRBD1 (5 bases). This CDR3 has 16 residues. Germline loops: CDR1 DFQATT, CDR2 SNEGSKA (reference sequence). V shed 2 bases and J shed 5 bases, with 16 bases lying between them.

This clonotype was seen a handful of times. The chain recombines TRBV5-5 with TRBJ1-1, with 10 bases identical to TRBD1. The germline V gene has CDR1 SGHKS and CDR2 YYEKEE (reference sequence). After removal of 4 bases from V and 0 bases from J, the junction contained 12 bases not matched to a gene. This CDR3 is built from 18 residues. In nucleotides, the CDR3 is TGTGCCAGCAGCGCCGCCGGGACAGGGGTCCTCATGAACACTGAAGCTTTCTTT. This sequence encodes CASSAAGTGVLMNTEAFF.

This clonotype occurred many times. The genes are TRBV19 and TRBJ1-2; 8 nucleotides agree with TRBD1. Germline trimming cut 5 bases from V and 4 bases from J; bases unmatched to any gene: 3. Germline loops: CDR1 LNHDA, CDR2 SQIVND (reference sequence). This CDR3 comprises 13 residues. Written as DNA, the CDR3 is TGTGCCAGTAGTGAACAGGGGGTCTATGGCTACACCTTC. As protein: CASSEQGVYGYTF.

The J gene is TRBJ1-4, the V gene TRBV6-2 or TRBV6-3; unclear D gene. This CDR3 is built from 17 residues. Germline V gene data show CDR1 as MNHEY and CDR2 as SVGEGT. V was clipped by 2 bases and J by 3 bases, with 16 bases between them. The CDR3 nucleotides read TGTGCCAGCAGTTACGGAGGGAACTTCTTTGCTAATGAAAAACTGTTTTTT. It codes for CASSYGGNFFANEKLFF.

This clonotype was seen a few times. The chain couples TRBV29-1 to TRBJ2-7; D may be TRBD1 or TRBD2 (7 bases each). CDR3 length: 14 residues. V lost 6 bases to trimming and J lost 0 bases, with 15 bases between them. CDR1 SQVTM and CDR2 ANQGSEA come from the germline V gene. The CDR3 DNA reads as TGCAGCGTCCTTGGGGGGGACAGCTCCTACGAGCAGTACTTC. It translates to CSVLGGDSSYEQYF.

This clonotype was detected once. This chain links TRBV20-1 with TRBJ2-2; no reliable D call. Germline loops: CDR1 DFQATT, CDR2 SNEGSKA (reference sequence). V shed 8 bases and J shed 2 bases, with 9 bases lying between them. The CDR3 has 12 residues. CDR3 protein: CSQITNTGELFF. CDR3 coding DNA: TGCAGTCAAATCACCAACACCGGGGAGCTGTTTTTT.

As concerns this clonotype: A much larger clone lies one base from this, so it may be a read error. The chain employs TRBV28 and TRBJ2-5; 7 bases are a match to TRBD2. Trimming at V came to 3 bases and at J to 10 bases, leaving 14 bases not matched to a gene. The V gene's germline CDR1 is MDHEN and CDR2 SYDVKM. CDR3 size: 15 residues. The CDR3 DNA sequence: TGTGCCAGCAGTTTCCCGGGAGGTAATCTCATGATCCAGTACTTC. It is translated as CASSFPGGNLMIQYF.

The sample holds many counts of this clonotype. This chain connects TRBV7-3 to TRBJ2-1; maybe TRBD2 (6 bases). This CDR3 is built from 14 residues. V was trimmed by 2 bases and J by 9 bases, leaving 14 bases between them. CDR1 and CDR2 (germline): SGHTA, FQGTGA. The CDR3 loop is CASSLGGMGVEQFF. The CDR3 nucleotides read TGTGCCAGCAGCTTAGGGGGGATGGGGGTTGAGCAGTTCTTC. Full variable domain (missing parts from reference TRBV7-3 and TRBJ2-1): GAGVSQTPSNKVTEKGKYVELRCDPISGHTALYWYRQSLGQGPEFLIYFQGTGAADDSGLPNDRFFAVRPEGSVSTLKIQRTERGDSAVYLCASSLGGMGVEQFFGPGTRLTVL.

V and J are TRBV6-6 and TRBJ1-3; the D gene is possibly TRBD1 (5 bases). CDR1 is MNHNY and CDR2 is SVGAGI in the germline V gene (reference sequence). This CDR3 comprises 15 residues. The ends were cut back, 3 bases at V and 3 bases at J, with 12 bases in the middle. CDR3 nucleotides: TGTGCCAGCAGTTATGGGGACGAATTTGGAAACACCATATATTTT. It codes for CASSYGDEFGNTIYF.

The CDR3 sequence: CASSLAQGAREQYV. For the CDR3, the DNA is TGTGCCAGCAGCTTAGCGCAGGGGGCGAGGGAGCAGTACGTC. V is TRBV7-2 and J is TRBJ2-7, with 8 bases fitting TRBD1. CDR3 size: 14 residues. The V and J ends lost 0 bases and 7 bases, in that order; junction bases with no gene match: 5. Germline CDR1 and CDR2: SGHTA and FQGNSA.

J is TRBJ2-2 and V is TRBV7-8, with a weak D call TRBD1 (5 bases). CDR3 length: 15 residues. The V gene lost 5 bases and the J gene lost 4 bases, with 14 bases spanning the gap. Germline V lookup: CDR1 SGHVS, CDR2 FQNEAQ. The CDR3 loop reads CASSGHRSVTGELFF. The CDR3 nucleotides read TGTGCCAGCAGCGGACACCGGTCGGTCACCGGGGAGCTGTTTTTT.